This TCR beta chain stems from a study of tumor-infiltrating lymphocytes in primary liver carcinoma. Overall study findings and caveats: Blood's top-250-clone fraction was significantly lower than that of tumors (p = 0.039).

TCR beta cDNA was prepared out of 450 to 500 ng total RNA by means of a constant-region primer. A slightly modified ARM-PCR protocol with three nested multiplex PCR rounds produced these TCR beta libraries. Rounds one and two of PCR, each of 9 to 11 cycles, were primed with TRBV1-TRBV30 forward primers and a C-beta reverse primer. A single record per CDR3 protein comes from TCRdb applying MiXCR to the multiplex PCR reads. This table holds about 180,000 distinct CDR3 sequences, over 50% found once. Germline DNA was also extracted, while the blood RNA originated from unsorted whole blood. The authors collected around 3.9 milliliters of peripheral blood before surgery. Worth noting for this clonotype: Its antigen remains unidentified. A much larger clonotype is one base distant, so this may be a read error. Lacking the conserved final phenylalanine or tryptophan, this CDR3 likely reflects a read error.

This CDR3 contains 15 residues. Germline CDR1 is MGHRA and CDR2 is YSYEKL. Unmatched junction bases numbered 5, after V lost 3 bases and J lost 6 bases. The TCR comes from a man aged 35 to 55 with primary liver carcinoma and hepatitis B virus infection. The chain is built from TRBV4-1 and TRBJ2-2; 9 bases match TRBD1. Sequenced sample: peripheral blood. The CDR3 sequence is CASSHRDRDPGELFS. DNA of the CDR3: TGCGCCAGCAGCCACCGGGACAGGGACCCCGGGGAGCTGTTTTCT.